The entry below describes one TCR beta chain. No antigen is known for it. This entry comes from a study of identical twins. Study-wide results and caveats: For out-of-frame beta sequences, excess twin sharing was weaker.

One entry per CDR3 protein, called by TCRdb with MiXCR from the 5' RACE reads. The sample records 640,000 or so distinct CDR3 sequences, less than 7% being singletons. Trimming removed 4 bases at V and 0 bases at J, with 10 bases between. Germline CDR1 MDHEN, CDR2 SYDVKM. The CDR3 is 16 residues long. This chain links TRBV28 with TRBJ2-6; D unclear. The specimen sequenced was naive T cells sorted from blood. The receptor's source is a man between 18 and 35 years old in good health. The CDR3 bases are TGTGCCAGCAGTTCCCCGGACCGCTCTGGGGCCAACGTCCTGACTTTC. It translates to CASSSPDRSGANVLTF.